Sequencing of this T cell receptor (beta chain) was carried out in a study of blood T cells in healthy people across ages. A second PCR of about 6 to 12 cycles used a sample-barcoded 5' primer and a J-beta primer mix. TCRdb itself ran the 5' RACE reads through MiXCR, one entry per CDR3 protein. This table has around 320,000 distinct CDR3 sequences, about 25% appearing once. The CDR3 runs to 14 residues. Germline V gives CDR1 SNHLY, CDR2 FYNNEI. Trimming cost V 8 bases and J 10 bases, with 20 bases left between them. Study outcomes and limitations: Investigators treated diversity estimates from one million T cells as underestimates.

Notes on this clonotype: Its specificity is unknown.

Healthy Caucasian individuals from Russia aged about 6 to 100 served as donors. The sequencing sample was made of blood. This sequence was found in a woman in her 70s in good health. This chain joins TRBV2 and TRBJ1-4, with D tentatively TRBD1 (5 bases). In DNA, the CDR3 is TGTGCCAGCGCCAACGCAGGGTCGTACGGAAAACTGTTTTTT. Its protein is CASANAGSYGKLFF.